Listed below are T cell receptor beta chains from one sample, sequenced in a study of CD8 T cells in ankylosing spondylitis. TCRdb reprocessed the 5' RACE reads via MiXCR and lists one record per CDR3 protein. The sample records a few hundred thousand distinct CDR3 sequences, 18% being singletons. Sample: blood, either unsorted or a sorted T cell fraction (not recorded which). Receptors were obtained from a male donor with ankylosing spondylitis or in good health (not recorded which). CDR3s include the opening cysteine and the closing phenylalanine or tryptophan. Fields, in order: clone size, D gene, V gene, J gene, CDR3 protein, CDR3 DNA. A D gene is named only where the DNA matches it firmly. Size is omitted from some rows. Given values are once, few, many or a class for expanded clones.

clone size: few
D gene: TRBD1
V gene: TRBV11-1
J gene: TRBJ1-1
CDR3 protein: CASSLEMGQSYFF
CDR3 DNA: TGTGCCAGCAGCTTAGAGATGGGACAGAGTTATTTCTTT

clone size: NA
D gene: NA
V gene: TRBV27
J gene: TRBJ2-2
CDR3 protein: CASSLFQGICDTRELFF
CDR3 DNA: TGTGCCAGCAGTTTATTCCAGGGTATCTGCGACACCAGGGAGCTGTTTTTT

clone size: few
D gene: NA
V gene: TRBV20-1
J gene: TRBJ2-7
CDR3 protein: CSVDRDHSYEQYF
CDR3 DNA: TGCAGTGTTGACCGGGACCACTCCTACGAGCAGTACTTC

clone size: NA
D gene: NA
V gene: TRBV6-7
J gene: TRBJ2-7
CDR3 protein: CASSYPLPTLAEQYF
CDR3 DNA: TGTGCCAGCAGTTACCCTTTGCCAACCCTCGCCGAGCAGTACTTC

clone size: few
D gene: NA
V gene: TRBV20-1
J gene: TRBJ2-5
CDR3 protein: CSASPTATYQETQYF
CDR3 DNA: TGCAGTGCTAGTCCGACAGCCACTTACCAAGAGACCCAGTACTTC

clone size: NA
D gene: TRBD2
V gene: TRBV20-1
J gene: TRBJ2-1
CDR3 protein: CSARETSGFYNEQFF
CDR3 DNA: TGCAGTGCTAGGGAGACTAGCGGGTTCTACAATGAGCAGTTCTTC

clone size: NA
D gene: TRBD2
V gene: TRBV4-3
J gene: TRBJ2-7
CDR3 protein: CASSYYSGSAYEQYF
CDR3 DNA: TGCGCCAGCAGCTATTATAGCGGGAGCGCCTACGAGCAGTACTTC

clone size: few
D gene: NA
V gene: TRBV27
J gene: TRBJ2-3
CDR3 protein: CASSFLISQSSTDTQYF
CDR3 DNA: TGTGCCAGCAGTTTTCTTATATCACAGAGTAGCACAGATACGCAGTATTTT

clone size: NA
D gene: NA
V gene: TRBV29-1
J gene: TRBJ2-3
CDR3 protein: CSVPGALADTQYF
CDR3 DNA: TGCAGCGTTCCGGGGGCTCTGGCAGATACGCAGTATTTT

clone size: many
D gene: NA
V gene: TRBV29-1
J gene: TRBJ2-3
CDR3 protein: CSVAGPTDTQYF
CDR3 DNA: TGCAGCGTTGCAGGGCCCACAGATACGCAGTATTTT

clone size: NA
D gene: NA
V gene: TRBV5-6
J gene: TRBJ2-1
CDR3 protein: CASSLGSYEQFF
CDR3 DNA: TGTGCCAGCAGCTTGGGTTCGTATGAGCAGTTCTTC

clone size: NA
D gene: TRBD1
V gene: TRBV27
J gene: TRBJ2-5
CDR3 protein: CASSSYDRGLGTTETQYF
CDR3 DNA: TGTGCCAGCAGTTCGTATGACAGGGGGCTCGGTACCACTGAGACCCAGTACTTC

clone size: few
D gene: NA
V gene: TRBV5-6
J gene: TRBJ2-7
CDR3 protein: CASRTMGYEQYF
CDR3 DNA: TGTGCCAGCAGGACAATGGGCTACGAGCAGTACTTC

clone size: few
D gene: NA
V gene: TRBV5-1
J gene: TRBJ2-7
CDR3 protein: CASRPVNVLDEQYF
CDR3 DNA: TGCGCCAGCAGACCGGTCAACGTACTGGACGAGCAGTACTTC

clone size: many
D gene: NA
V gene: TRBV7-2
J gene: TRBJ2-3
CDR3 protein: CASSLSIVPEADTQYF
CDR3 DNA: TGTGCCAGCAGCTTAAGTATCGTGCCGGAGGCAGATACGCAGTATTTT

clone size: NA
D gene: NA
V gene: TRBV6-2/TRBV6-3
J gene: TRBJ1-2
CDR3 protein: CASNDGSYTGYTF
CDR3 DNA: TGTGCCAGCAACGACGGGAGTTACACCGGCTACACCTTC